One and the same sample provided the 20 T cell receptor beta chains below, sequenced in a study of CD4+ T cells in melanoma. Clones were sequenced by immunoSEQ multiplex PCR, and TCRdb holds only the in-frame ones, with some missing. The sample shows about 140,000 clones, about 90% of them seen only once. The receptors stem from a human donor with melanoma.

V gene TRBV18 combines with J gene TRBJ1-1, with 8 bases fitting TRBD1. Germline-derived CDR1 and CDR2 are KGHSH and LQKENI. There are 16 residues in the CDR3. V lost 3 bases to trimming and J lost 2 bases; unmatched junction nucleotides: 8. CDR3 region: CASSPDSQGANTEAFF. The CDR3 nucleotides are TGTGCCAGCTCACCGGACAGCCAGGGGGCCAACACTGAAGCTTTCTTT. Full variable domain (remainder filled in from reference TRBV18 and TRBJ1-1): NAGVMQNPRHLVRRRGQEARLRCSPMKGHSHVYWYRQLPEEGLKFMVYLQKENIIDESGMPKERFSAEFPKEGPSILRIQQVVRGDSAAYFCASSPDSQGANTEAFFGQGTRLTVV.

V usage is TRBV7-9 and J usage is TRBJ2-7; D not resolved. The V and J ends lost 1 base and 6 bases respectively, with 10 bases between them. The length of the CDR3 is 13 residues. Per the germline V gene, CDR1 is SEHNR and CDR2 is FQNEAQ (reference sequence). CDR3 amino acids: CASSLGVHGEQYF. As DNA, the CDR3 is TGTGCCAGCAGCTTAGGTGTGCACGGCGAGCAGTACTTC.

This chain joins TRBV18 and TRBJ2-3; 14 positions match TRBD2. CDR3 length equals 16 residues. Germline CDR1 and CDR2: KGHSH and LQKENI. Unmatched junction bases numbered 1, after V lost 0 bases and J lost 5 bases. The CDR3, as DNA: TGTGCCAGCTCACCACCGGGACTAGCGGGGGTAGATACGCAGTATTTT. Translation gives CASSPPGLAGVDTQYF. Complete variable domain (other parts from reference TRBV18 and TRBJ2-3): NAGVMQNPRHLVRRRGQEARLRCSPMKGHSHVYWYRQLPEEGLKFMVYLQKENIIDESGMPKERFSAEFPKEGPSILRIQQVVRGDSAAYFCASSPPGLAGVDTQYFGPGTRLTVL.

The J gene is TRBJ1-2, the V gene TRBV2; D gene ambiguous. In germline, CDR1 is SNHLY, CDR2 FYNNEI. The CDR3 totals 14 residues. Trimming pared 2 bases from V and 6 bases from J, leaving 13 bases between. CDR3 amino acids: CASSEIRQANGYTF. The DNA of the CDR3 is TGTGCCAGCAGTGAAATACGGCAGGCTAATGGCTACACCTTC.

The rearrangement links TRBV5-1 to TRBJ2-3; TRBD2 is a possible D gene (6 bases). The germline V gene encodes CDR1 SGHRS and CDR2 YFSETQ. The CDR3 sequence is 15 residues long. V lost 4 bases and J lost 4, with 16 bases in between. The CDR3 nucleotides are TGCGCCAGCAGCCCGGAGGGTGGGAGCGCAGATACGCAGTATTTT. Translating gives CASSPEGGSADTQYF.

The V call is TRBV10-1, the J call TRBJ1-1; D gene uncertain. The CDR3 has 14 amino acids. Germline assignment: CDR1 WNHNN and CDR2 SYGVQD (reference sequence). Between the trimmed V and J ends, which lost 2 bases and 2 bases, there was a span of 9 bases. CDR3 DNA sequence: TGCGCCAGCAGTGAGGACCCCGCTAACACTGAAGCTTTCTTT. This gives the protein CASSEDPANTEAFF.

The J gene is TRBJ1-1, the V gene TRBV10-2, with D hard to call. With 6 bases removed from V and 8 bases from J, the gap between germline ends came to 13 bases. The CDR3 sequence is 12 residues long. Germline values: CDR1 WSHSY, CDR2 SAAADI. The CDR3 here is CASRLSGAEAFF. CDR3 nucleotides: TGCGCCAGCAGGCTCAGCGGTGCAGAAGCTTTCTTT.

In this sample, this clone turned up once. The V call is TRBV6-5, the J call TRBJ1-2, with unresolved D. The CDR3 is made up of 13 amino acids. Per the germline V gene, CDR1 is MNHEY and CDR2 is SVGAGI. Deletions cut 6 bases from V and 0 bases from J, with 8 bases between. The CDR3 sequence is CASRKTANYGYTF. CDR3 DNA: TGTGCCAGCAGAAAAACAGCTAACTATGGCTACACCTTC.

V and J are TRBV15 and TRBJ2-1, with 9 bases matching TRBD2. Germline CDR1 LNHNV, CDR2 YYDKDF (reference sequence). This CDR3 region has 16 residues. The junction had 2 bases not matched to a gene; V was cut back by 1 base and J by 1 base. Here the CDR3 reads CATSRGGGVSYNEQFF. CDR3 DNA: TGTGCCACCAGCAGAGGCGGGGGGGTATCCTACAATGAGCAGTTCTTC.

This clone was picked up a small number of times. The V and J genes are TRBV28 and TRBJ1-4, with D possibly TRBD1 on 5 matching bases. The germline V gene has CDR1 MDHEN and CDR2 SYDVKM. V was cut by 6 bases and J by 8 bases, with 16 bases left in between. CDR3 size: 14 residues. The DNA of the CDR3 is TGTGCCAGCAGGAAGGGAGGGGCGGGGGAAAAACTGTTTTTT. Its protein product is CASRKGGAGEKLFF.

The chain couples TRBV6-5 to TRBJ1-6; D gene ambiguous. CDR3 length equals 15 residues. The germline V gene has CDR1 MNHEY and CDR2 SVGAGI. V was trimmed by 5 bases and J by 3 bases, leaving 11 bases between them. The CDR3 DNA follows: TGTGCCAGCAGTCCCGACGGTTACTATAATTCACCCCTCCACTTT. This translates into CASSPDGYYNSPLHF.

The rearrangement joins TRBV11-1 to TRBJ1-1; D possibly corresponds to TRBD1 (6 bases). V was trimmed by 2 bases and J by 2 bases, leaving 24 bases between them. Germline V CDR1 and CDR2: SGHAT, FQDESV (reference sequence). The CDR3 loop spans 19 amino acids. The CDR3 reads CASSLFQPTHLTGNTEAFF. CDR3 nucleotide sequence: TGTGCCAGCAGCTTATTCCAGCCCACCCACCTGACAGGAAACACTGAAGCTTTCTTT.

The chain carries TRBV9 and TRBJ2-4, with 8 bases matching TRBD1. The CDR3 sequence is 14 residues long. After removal of 3 bases from V and 5 bases from J, the junction contained 4 bases not matched to a gene. Germline V gives CDR1 SGDLS, CDR2 YYNGEE. As DNA, the CDR3 is TGTGCCAGCAGCGCCGGGACAGGACAAAACATTCAGTACTTC. It is translated as CASSAGTGQNIQYF. The entire variable domain, with the rest obtained from reference TRBV9 and TRBJ2-4, is as follows: DSGVTQTPKHLITATGQRVTLRCSPRSGDLSVYWYQQSLDQGLQFLIQYYNGEERAKGNILERFSAQQFPDLHSELNLSSLELGDSALYFCASSAGTGQNIQYFGAGTRLSVL.

The chain is built from TRBV2 and TRBJ2-1; maybe TRBD2 (6 bases). With 4 bases removed from V and 6 bases from J, the gap between germline ends came to 16 bases. The CDR3 contains 15 residues. CDR1 is SNHLY and CDR2 is FYNNEI in the germline V gene. The CDR3 spells CASSANSGTFNEQFF. Written as DNA, the CDR3 is TGTGCCAGCAGTGCCAATTCCGGGACTTTCAATGAGCAGTTCTTC.

The chain employs TRBV5-1 and TRBJ2-7, with a weak D call TRBD1 (5 bases). CDR1 SGHRS and CDR2 YFSETQ come from the germline V gene. Trimming removed 0 bases at V and 3 bases at J, with 10 bases between. The CDR3 covers 14 residues. The CDR3 here is CASSLAAGNYEQYF. The CDR3 bases are TGCGCCAGCAGCTTGGCCGCAGGGAACTACGAGCAGTACTTC.

The chain is built from TRBV4-1 and TRBJ2-3; 7 bases fit TRBD1. Germline CDR1 and CDR2: MGHRA and YSYEKL. J was trimmed by 4 bases and V by 6 bases; bases with no gene match: 7. There are 14 residues in the CDR3. The CDR3 loop is CASRRQGPADTQYF. The DNA for the CDR3 is TGCGCCAGCAGAAGACAGGGTCCTGCAGATACGCAGTATTTT.

This rearrangement joins TRBV5-1 to TRBJ1-1; 10 nucleotides agree with TRBD1. J gave up 7 bases and V 7 bases, and 7 bases lay outside the gene matches. Germline V gives CDR1 SGHRS, CDR2 YFSETQ. This CDR3 is built from 13 residues. Written as DNA, the CDR3 is TGCGCCAGCGGGACAGGGGAACCCGGTGAAGCTTTCTTT. Translated: CASGTGEPGEAFF.

The J gene is TRBJ2-1, the V gene TRBV7-2, with a possible D match to TRBD1 (5 bases). Germline V lookup: CDR1 SGHTA, CDR2 FQGNSA. The CDR3 contains 15 residues. Trimming left V 4 bases short and J 0 bases short, with 10 bases between. This CDR3 is CASSSTADSYNEQFF. The CDR3 DNA reads as TGTGCCAGCAGCTCGACAGCAGACTCCTACAATGAGCAGTTCTTC.

This clone was counted a single time. The chain is built from TRBV2 and TRBJ1-3, with TRBD1 matching over 9 bases. Germline CDR1 reads SNHLY; CDR2 reads FYNNEI. This CDR3 spans 15 amino acids. V was clipped by 5 bases and J by 0 bases; unmatched bases: 2. The CDR3 loop is CASSPTGGSGNTIYF. The CDR3 DNA follows: TGTGCCAGCAGTCCGACAGGGGGCTCTGGAAACACCATATATTTT. Together with reference TRBV2 and TRBJ1-3, the CDR3 gives the full variable domain: EPEVTQTPSHQVTQMGQEVILRCVPISNHLYFYWYRQILGQKVEFLVSFYNNEISEKSEIFDDQFSVERPDGSNFTLKIRSTKLEDSAMYFCASSPTGGSGNTIYFGEGSWLTVV.

The CDR3 region is CASSSDRGGSPLHF. CDR3 DNA: TGTGCCAGCAGCTCGGACAGGGGAGGATCACCCCTCCACTTT. The V gene is TRBV13, the J gene TRBJ1-6; 9 bases line up with TRBD1. Trimming at V came to 4 bases and at J to 10 bases, leaving 5 bases not matched to a gene. This CDR3 is built from 14 residues. From germline, CDR1 is PRHDT and CDR2 FYEKMQ (reference sequence).